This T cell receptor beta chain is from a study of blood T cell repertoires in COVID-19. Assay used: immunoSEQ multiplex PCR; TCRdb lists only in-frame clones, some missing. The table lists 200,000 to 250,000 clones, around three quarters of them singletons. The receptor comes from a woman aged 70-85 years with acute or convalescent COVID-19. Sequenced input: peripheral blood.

The CDR3 loop reads CASSLGDDRGGYEQYF. CDR3 coding DNA: TGTGCCAGCAGCTTGGGCGATGACAGGGGCGGATACGAGCAGTACTTC. The V and J genes are TRBV11-3 and TRBJ2-7; 8 bases fit TRBD1. The CDR3 has 16 residues. V shed 3 bases and J 4 bases; nucleotides not matched to a gene: 11. The germline CDR1 and CDR2 sequences are SGHNT and YENEEA. The full variable domain, its missing parts supplied by reference TRBV11-3 and TRBJ2-7, is EAGVVQSPRYKIIEKKQPVAFWCNPISGHNTLYWYLQNLGQGPELLIRYENEEAVDDSQLPKDRFSAERLKGVDSTLKIQPAELGDSAVYLCASSLGDDRGGYEQYFGPGTRLTVT.